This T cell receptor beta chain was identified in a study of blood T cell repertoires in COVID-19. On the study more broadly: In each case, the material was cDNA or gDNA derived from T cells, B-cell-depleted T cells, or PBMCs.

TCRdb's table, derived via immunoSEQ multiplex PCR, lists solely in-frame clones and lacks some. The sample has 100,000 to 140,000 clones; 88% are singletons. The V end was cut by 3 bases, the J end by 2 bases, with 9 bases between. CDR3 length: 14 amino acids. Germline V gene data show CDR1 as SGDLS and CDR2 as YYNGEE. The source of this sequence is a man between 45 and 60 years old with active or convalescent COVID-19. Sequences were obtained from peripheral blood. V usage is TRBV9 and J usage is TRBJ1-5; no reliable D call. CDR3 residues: CASSALGGNQPQHF. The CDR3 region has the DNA TGTGCCAGCAGCGCACTTGGAGGCAATCAGCCCCAGCATTTT. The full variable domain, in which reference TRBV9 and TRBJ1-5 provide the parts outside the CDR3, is DSGVTQTPKHLITATGQRVTLRCSPRSGDLSVYWYQQSLDQGLQFLIQYYNGEERAKGNILERFSAQQFPDLHSELNLSSLELGDSALYFCASSALGGNQPQHFGDGTRLSIL.